Here is one T cell receptor (beta chain) with its context. Its specificity is not known. This CDR3 comprises 15 residues. The germline CDR1 and CDR2 sequences are SGHKS and YYEKEE (reference sequence). The V segment lost 0 bases and the J segment 3 bases; nucleotides outside the gene matches: 4. The data stem from a study of PD-1 blockade in classical Hodgkin lymphoma. Regarding the study as a whole: Newly diagnosed patients reportedly had lower baseline TCR diversity than healthy donors. By C4D1, diversity of CD4+ TCRs had risen significantly, whereas that of CD8+ TCRs had not. There remain no defined causes for the repertoire differences, which possibly reflect disease activity or prior therapy. The study found complete responders had baseline diversity similar to newly diagnosed patients.

Assay used: immunoSEQ multiplex PCR; TCRdb lists only in-frame clones, some missing. The sample lists approximately 89,000 clones; over 80% were seen once. No patient escaped relapse after autologous stem cell transplantation, and brentuximab vedotin exposure varied. The source material was peripheral blood mononuclear cells (PBMCs), sampled at baseline. The sequence was collected from a human donor with classical Hodgkin lymphoma. The chain combines TRBV5-5 with TRBJ2-3, with 7 positions matching TRBD2. DNA for the CDR3: TGTGCCAGCAGCTTGGGGGGACTAATAACAGATACGCAGTATTTT. This translates into CASSLGGLITDTQYF. Complete variable domain (other parts from reference TRBV5-5 and TRBJ2-3): DAGVTQSPTHLIKTRGQQVTLRCSPISGHKSVSWYQQVLGQGPQFIFQYYEKEERGRGNFPDRFSARQFPNYSSELNVNALLLGDSALYLCASSLGGLITDTQYFGPGTRLTVL.